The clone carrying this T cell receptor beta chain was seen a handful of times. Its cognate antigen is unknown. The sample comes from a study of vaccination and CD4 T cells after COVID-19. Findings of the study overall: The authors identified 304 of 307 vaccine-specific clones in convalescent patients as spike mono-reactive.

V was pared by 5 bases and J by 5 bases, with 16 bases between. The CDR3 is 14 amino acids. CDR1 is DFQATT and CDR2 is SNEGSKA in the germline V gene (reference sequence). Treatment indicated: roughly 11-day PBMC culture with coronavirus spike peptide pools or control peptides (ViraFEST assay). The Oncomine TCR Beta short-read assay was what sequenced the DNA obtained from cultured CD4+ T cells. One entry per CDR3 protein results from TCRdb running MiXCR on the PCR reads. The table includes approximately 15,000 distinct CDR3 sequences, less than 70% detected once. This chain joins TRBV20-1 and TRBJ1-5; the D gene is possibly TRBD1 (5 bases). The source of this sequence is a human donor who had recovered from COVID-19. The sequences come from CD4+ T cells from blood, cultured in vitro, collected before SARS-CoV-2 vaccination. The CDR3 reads CSASRGTSDQPQHF. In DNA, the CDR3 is TGCAGTGCTTCTAGAGGGACCTCGGATCAGCCCCAGCATTTT.